What follows is one T cell receptor beta chain and its context. The data stem from a study of blood T cell repertoires in COVID-19. Study-wide background: Italy, Spain and the United States were the sources of the convalescent and acute COVID-19 samples. From T cells, B-cell-depleted T cells, or PBMCs came the material, which was cDNA or gDNA.

Study processing details: Reference gene primers were amplified, and this amplification served to estimate nucleated cell counts. Only in-frame clones appear in the TCRdb table, and some are missing; sequencing was by immunoSEQ multiplex PCR. V and J calls plus clone size are reproduced from that table; the DNA served to infer D and trimming. Of about 380,000 clones in the sample, 81% were seen once. Germline lookup yields CDR1 SGHTA and CDR2 FQGNSA. V gave up 5 bases and J gave up 10 bases; unmatched junction bases: 8. The CDR3 runs 13 residues. The TCR was taken from a human donor with acute or convalescent COVID-19. The donor label of this sample is uncertain. Sequenced sample: peripheral blood. The rearrangement links TRBV7-2 to TRBJ2-5; TRBD2 matches at 9 bases. As DNA, the CDR3 is TGTGCCAGCAGCCGGGTGGCGGGGGGGAACCAGTACTTC. It specifies CASSRVAGGNQYF.